One and the same sample provided the 10 T cell receptor beta chains below, sequenced in a study (dated by TCRdb to 2016 to 2018). The method was RT-PCR. Sequencer: Illumina MiSeq. TCRdb itself trimmed the public reads at Q25 with fastp, ran MiXCR and retained productive beta chains. Rows with one shared CDR3 protein collapse into an entry with the most common genes and DNA. This sample comprises approximately 720,000 distinct CDR3 sequences, 14% of them detected only once. Together, the top ten hold about 3.6% of the sample. Sequenced sample: memory CD4+ T cells from blood. These TCRs come from a female donor in good health, serving as a healthy control.

This clonotype showed up just a few times. The J gene is TRBJ2-7, the V gene TRBV2; 7 bases match TRBD2. V lost 0 bases to trimming and J lost 6 bases; unmatched junction nucleotides: 5. CDR1 and CDR2 (germline): SNHLY, FYNNEI. CDR3 length: 14 residues. CDR3 sequence: CASSEAAWGGEQYF. The CDR3 coding sequence is TGTGCCAGCAGTGAAGCGGCGTGGGGGGGCGAGCAGTACTTC.

Only a few counts were recorded for this clonotype. V and J are TRBV29-1 and TRBJ1-5, with 7 bases aligning to TRBD1. CDR1 is SQVTM, CDR2 ANQGSEA, per germline. This CDR3 spans 15 amino acids. With V trimmed by 4 bases and J by 0 bases, 6 bases remained unmatched. The DNA for the CDR3 is TGCAGCGTTGGACTAACAGGGGATAGCAATCAGCCCCAGCATTTT. The encoded protein is CSVGLTGDSNQPQHF.

This rearrangement joins TRBV20-1 to TRBJ2-7; TRBD2 agrees at 13 bases. This CDR3 has 15 residues. Germline CDR1 DFQATT, CDR2 SNEGSKA (reference sequence). V lost 4 bases and J lost 2; bases outside the gene matches: 5. CDR3 amino acids: CSATTSGRGAYEQYF. The CDR3 DNA sequence: TGCAGTGCTACCACTAGCGGGAGGGGGGCCTACGAGCAGTACTTC.

The chain combines TRBV28 with TRBJ1-2; unclear D gene. CDR1 is MDHEN and CDR2 is SYDVKM in the germline V gene. The CDR3 length is 15 residues. V was clipped by 9 bases and J by 7 bases, with 24 bases between them. CDR3: CASREVSRGLAGYTF. The CDR3 DNA reads TGTGCCAGTCGAGAGGTATCGCGGGGATTAGCTGGCTACACCTTC.

Only a few counts were recorded for this clonotype. The chain uses TRBV29-1 and TRBJ1-1; unclear D gene. Germline values: CDR1 SQVTM, CDR2 ANQGSEA. The CDR3 is 12 amino acids. V lost 7 bases and J 3 bases, leaving 12 bases between the germline ends. Written as DNA, the CDR3 is TGCAGCGGGGGTTCGTTGTACACTGAAGCTTTCTTT. Its translation is CSGGSLYTEAFF.

The chain couples TRBV5-6 to TRBJ2-3, with 9 nucleotides matching TRBD2. This CDR3 has 17 residues. With 0 bases clipped from V and 1 base from J, the junction kept 6 bases outside the gene matches. CDR1 and CDR2 (germline): SGHDT, YYEEEE. CDR3 nucleotide sequence: TGTGCCAGCAGCTTGGGTAGGGCTAGCGGGGGCACAGATACGCAGTATTTT. Translation: CASSLGRASGGTDTQYF.

Notes on this clonotype: A much larger clone sits a single nucleotide away, making a read error possible. The gene calls are TRBV20-1 and TRBJ2-7, with a weak D call TRBD1 (6 bases). This CDR3 has 11 amino acids. Per the germline V gene, CDR1 is DFQATT and CDR2 is SNEGSKA (reference sequence). Trimming cost V 6 bases and J 7 bases, with 13 bases left between them. The CDR3 is CSATQGQEQYF. CDR3 sequence (DNA): TGCAGTGCCACACAGGGTCAGGAGCAGTACTTC.

The CDR3 DNA is TGTGCCAGCTCCCCTTTACTAGGGAACAATGAGCAGTTCTTC. Protein product: CASSPLLGNNEQFF. This chain uses TRBV18 with TRBJ2-1; D is perhaps TRBD2 (5 bases). The germline V gene has CDR1 KGHSH and CDR2 LQKENI. V was pared by 6 bases and J by 5 bases, with 14 bases between. The CDR3 is 14 residues long.

This clonotype has just a few counts. The chain employs TRBV6-5 and TRBJ1-1, with D possibly being TRBD1 (6 bases). The CDR3 length is 15 residues. Germline values: CDR1 MNHEY, CDR2 SVGAGI. V gave up 5 bases and J gave up 0 bases, with 13 bases separating them. CDR3 loop: CASSPSRGVNTEAFF. In DNA, the CDR3 is TGTGCCAGCAGTCCCAGCAGGGGTGTGAACACTGAAGCTTTCTTT.

With respect to this clonotype: Since a much larger clone is just one base distant, this may be a read error. The chain carries TRBV11-2 and TRBJ1-6; D is perhaps TRBD1 (5 bases). Germline CDR1 and CDR2: SGHAT and FQNNGV. The ends were cut back, 1 base at V and 4 bases at J, with 11 bases in the middle. This CDR3 comprises 16 residues. The CDR3 reads CASSLAVTEYNSPLHF. The DNA of the CDR3 is TGTGCCAGCAGCTTAGCGGTGACAGAATATAATTCACCCCTCCACTTT.